These 2 T cell receptor beta chains originate from one sample sequenced in a study of T-cell reconstitution after alpha-beta-depleted transplantation in children. Preparation of the TCRbeta library used unique molecular identifiers. TCRdb recomputed calls from the PCR reads with MiXCR, one row per CDR3 protein. This sample has more than 300,000 distinct CDR3 sequences; roughly 16% occur once, and the top ten carry about 41%. Sequenced here: PBMCs, mostly from graft donor cells, sampled 360 days after TCRalphabeta/CD19-depleted stem cell transplant. These receptors were taken from a male patient aged 2 to 10 who had a stem cell transplant for acute lymphoblastic leukemia, so the T cells may come from the graft donor.

This clonotype was found a few times. V is TRBV29-1 and J is TRBJ1-2, with TRBD1 matching over 7 bases. The CDR3 runs to 12 residues. V lost 6 bases to trimming and J lost 8 bases; unmatched junction nucleotides: 9. Per germline, CDR1 SQVTM and CDR2 ANQGSEA. The CDR3 here is CSVVTGERGYTF. CDR3 bases: TGCAGCGTCGTCACAGGGGAGCGCGGCTACACCTTC.

V is TRBV11-2 and J is TRBJ2-1, with TRBD2 matching 10 bases. CDR3 length: 18 amino acids. V lost 8 bases and J lost 0; bases outside the gene matches: 13. Per germline, CDR1 SGHAT and CDR2 FQNNGV. CDR3 sequence: CASAGQASGSYSYNEQFF. CDR3 nucleotide sequence: TGTGCCAGCGCAGGTCAGGCTAGCGGGAGTTACTCCTACAATGAGCAGTTCTTC.